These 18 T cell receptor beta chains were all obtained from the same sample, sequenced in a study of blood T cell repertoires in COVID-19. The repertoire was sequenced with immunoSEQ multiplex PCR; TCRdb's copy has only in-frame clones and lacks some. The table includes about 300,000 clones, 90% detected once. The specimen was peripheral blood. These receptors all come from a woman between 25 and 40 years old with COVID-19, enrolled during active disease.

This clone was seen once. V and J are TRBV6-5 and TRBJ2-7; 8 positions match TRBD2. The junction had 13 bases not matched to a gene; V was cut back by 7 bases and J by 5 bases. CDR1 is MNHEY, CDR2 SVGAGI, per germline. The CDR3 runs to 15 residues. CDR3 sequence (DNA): TGTGCCAGCACCCGGGGAGCGGGAGAAGGCCACGAGCAGTACTTC. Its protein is CASTRGAGEGHEQYF.

The CDR3 reads CASTLTGPPYEQYF. CDR3 nucleotide sequence: TGTGCCAGCACCCTGACAGGGCCCCCCTACGAGCAGTACTTC. The chain combines TRBV27 with TRBJ2-7; 7 positions agree with TRBD1. CDR1 and CDR2 from the germline V gene are MNHEY and SMNVEV (reference sequence). This CDR3 contains 14 residues. The trim removed 7 bases at V and 2 bases at J, leaving 8 bases unmatched.

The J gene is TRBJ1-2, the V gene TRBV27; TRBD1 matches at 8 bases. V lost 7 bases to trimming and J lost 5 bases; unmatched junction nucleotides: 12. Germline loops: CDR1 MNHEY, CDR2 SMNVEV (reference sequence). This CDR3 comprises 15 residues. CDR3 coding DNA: TGTGCCAGCAATTATACCAGGGGGCTTGGATATGGCTACACCTTC. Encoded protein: CASNYTRGLGYGYTF.

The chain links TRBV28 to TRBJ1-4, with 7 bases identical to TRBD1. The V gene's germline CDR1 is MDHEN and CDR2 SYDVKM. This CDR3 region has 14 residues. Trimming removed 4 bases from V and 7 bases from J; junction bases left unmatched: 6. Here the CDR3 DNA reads TGTGCCAGCAGTTCGAGGGGGCGCAGTGAAAAACTGTTTTTT. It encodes CASSSRGRSEKLFF.

CDR3 in amino acids: CATSDMSEDEQFF. CDR3 bases: TGTGCCACCAGTGACATGAGCGAGGATGAGCAGTTCTTC. The chain has TRBV24-1 and TRBJ2-1; no clear D gene. Germline values: CDR1 KGHDR, CDR2 SFDVKD. Deletions cut 4 bases from V and 8 bases from J, with 11 bases between. This CDR3 is built from 13 residues.

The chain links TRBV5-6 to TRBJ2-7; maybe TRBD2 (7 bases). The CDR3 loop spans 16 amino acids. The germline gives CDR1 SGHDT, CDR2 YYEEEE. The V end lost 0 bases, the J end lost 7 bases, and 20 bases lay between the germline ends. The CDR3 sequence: CASSLALGGGPGEQYF. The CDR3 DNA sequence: TGTGCCAGCAGCTTGGCGTTAGGGGGAGGGCCGGGTGAGCAGTACTTC.

CDR3 nucleotide sequence: TGCGCCAGCAGCTCAGGCTCCACAGCTAATGAAAAACTGTTTTTT. Translation gives CASSSGSTANEKLFF. The chain is built from TRBV5-1 and TRBJ1-4; D gene uncertain. Looked up from germline, CDR1 is SGHRS and CDR2 is YFSETQ. V dropped 3 bases and J dropped 3 bases, with 12 bases sitting between them. The CDR3 totals 15 residues.

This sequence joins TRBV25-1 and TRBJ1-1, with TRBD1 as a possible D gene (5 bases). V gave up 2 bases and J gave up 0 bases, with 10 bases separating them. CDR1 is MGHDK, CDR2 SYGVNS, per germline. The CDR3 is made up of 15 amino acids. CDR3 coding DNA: TGTGCCAGCAGTGAACCTAGGGGAATGAACACTGAAGCTTTCTTT. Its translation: CASSEPRGMNTEAFF.

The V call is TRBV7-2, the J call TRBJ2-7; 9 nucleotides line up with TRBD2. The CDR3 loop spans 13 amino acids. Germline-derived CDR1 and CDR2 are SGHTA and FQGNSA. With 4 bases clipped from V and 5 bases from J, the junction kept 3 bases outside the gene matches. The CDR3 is CASSSGLANEQYF. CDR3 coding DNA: TGTGCCAGCAGCTCCGGACTAGCGAACGAGCAGTACTTC. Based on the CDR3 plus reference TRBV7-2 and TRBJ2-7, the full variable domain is GAGVSQSPSNKVTEKGKDVELRCDPISGHTALYWYRQSLGQGLEFLIYFQGNSAPDKSGLPSDRFSAERTGGSVSTLTIQRTQQEDSAVYLCASSSGLANEQYFGPGTRLTVT.

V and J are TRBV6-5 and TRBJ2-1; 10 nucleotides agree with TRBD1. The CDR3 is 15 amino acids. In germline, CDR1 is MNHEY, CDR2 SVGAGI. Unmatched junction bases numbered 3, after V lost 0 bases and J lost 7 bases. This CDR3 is CASSYSRTGGNEQFF. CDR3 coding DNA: TGTGCCAGCAGTTACTCGAGGACAGGGGGTAATGAGCAGTTCTTC.

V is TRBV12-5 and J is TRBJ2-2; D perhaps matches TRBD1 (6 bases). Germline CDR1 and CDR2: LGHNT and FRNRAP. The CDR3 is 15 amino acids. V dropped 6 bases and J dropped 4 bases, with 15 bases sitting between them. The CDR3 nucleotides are TGTGCTAGTGGCCTCGGACAGTTTGGCACCGGGGAGCTGTTTTTT. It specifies CASGLGQFGTGELFF.

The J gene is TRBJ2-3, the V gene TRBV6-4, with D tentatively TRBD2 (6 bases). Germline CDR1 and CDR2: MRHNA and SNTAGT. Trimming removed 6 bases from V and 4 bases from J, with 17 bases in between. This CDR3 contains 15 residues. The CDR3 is CASRRASDGSDTQYF. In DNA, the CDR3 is TGTGCCAGCAGGCGGGCTAGCGATGGGTCAGATACGCAGTATTTT.

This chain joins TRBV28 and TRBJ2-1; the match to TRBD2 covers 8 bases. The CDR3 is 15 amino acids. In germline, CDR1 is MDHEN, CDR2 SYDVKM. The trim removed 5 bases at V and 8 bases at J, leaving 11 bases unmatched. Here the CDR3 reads CASSGIAGILDEQFF. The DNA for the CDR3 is TGTGCCAGCAGTGGGATAGCGGGGATTTTGGATGAGCAGTTCTTC.

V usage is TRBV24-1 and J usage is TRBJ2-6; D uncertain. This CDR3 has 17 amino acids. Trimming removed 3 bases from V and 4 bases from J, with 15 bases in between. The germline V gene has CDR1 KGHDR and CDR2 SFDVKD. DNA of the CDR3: TGTGCCACCAGTGATCTCCTGCCTGACTCAGGGGCCAACGTCCTGACTTTC. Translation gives CATSDLLPDSGANVLTF.

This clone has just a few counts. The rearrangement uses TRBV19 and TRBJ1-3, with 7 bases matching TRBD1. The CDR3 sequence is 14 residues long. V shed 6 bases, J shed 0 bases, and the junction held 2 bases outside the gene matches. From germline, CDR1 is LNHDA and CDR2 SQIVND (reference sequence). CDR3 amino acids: CASRWDSSGNTIYF. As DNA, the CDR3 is TGTGCCAGTAGATGGGACAGCTCTGGAAACACCATATATTTT.

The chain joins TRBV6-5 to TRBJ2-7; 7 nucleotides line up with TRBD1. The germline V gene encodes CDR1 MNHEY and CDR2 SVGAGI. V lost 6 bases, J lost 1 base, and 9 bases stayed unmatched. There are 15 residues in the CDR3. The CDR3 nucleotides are TGTGCCAGCAGCAAAAACAGACAGGGTTCCTACGAGCAGTACTTC. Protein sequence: CASSKNRQGSYEQYF.

The CDR3 protein is CASSGDRFTGELFF. The CDR3 bases are TGTGCCAGCAGCGGCGACAGGTTCACCGGGGAGCTGTTTTTT. The rearrangement uses TRBV9 and TRBJ2-2; a weak D match, TRBD1 (6 bases). The CDR3 runs 14 residues. Germline values: CDR1 SGDLS, CDR2 YYNGEE. Trimming shortened V by 3 bases and J by 4 bases, and 10 bases separated the two germline ends. The full variable domain, rest sourced from reference TRBV9 and TRBJ2-2, is DSGVTQTPKHLITATGQRVTLRCSPRSGDLSVYWYQQSLDQGLQFLIQYYNGEERAKGNILERFSAQQFPDLHSELNLSSLELGDSALYFCASSGDRFTGELFFGEGSRLTVL.

The CDR3 DNA reads TGCGCCAGCAGCCACAACAGGGGGCCTGAAAAACTGTTTTTT. It codes for CASSHNRGPEKLFF. The V call is TRBV4-1, the J call TRBJ1-4; 9 bases match TRBD1. The length of the CDR3 is 14 residues. Germline V gives CDR1 MGHRA, CDR2 YSYEKL. The junction had 3 bases not matched to a gene; V was cut back by 3 bases and J by 7 bases.